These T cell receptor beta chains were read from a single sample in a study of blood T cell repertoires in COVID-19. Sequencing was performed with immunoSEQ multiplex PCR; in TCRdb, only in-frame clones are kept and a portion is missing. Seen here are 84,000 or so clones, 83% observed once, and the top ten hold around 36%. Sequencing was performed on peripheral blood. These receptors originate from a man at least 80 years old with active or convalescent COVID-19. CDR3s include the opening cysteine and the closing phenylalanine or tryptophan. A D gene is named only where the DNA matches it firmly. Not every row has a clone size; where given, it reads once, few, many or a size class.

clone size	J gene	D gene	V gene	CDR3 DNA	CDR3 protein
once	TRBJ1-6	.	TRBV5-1	TGCGCCAGCAGCTTGGGACCACAGGGAGCCGGTAATTCACCCCTCCACTTT	CASSLGPQGAGNSPLHF
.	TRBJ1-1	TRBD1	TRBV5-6	TGTGCCAGCAGCTACGGGACAGGGGGCCAAAGGTACACTGAAGCTTTCTTT	CASSYGTGGQRYTEAFF
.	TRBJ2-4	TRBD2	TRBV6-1	TGTGCCAGCAGTGAGACAGCGGGGCCACTAGCCAAAAACATTCAGTACTTC	CASSETAGPLAKNIQYF
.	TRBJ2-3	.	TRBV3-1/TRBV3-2	TGTGCCAGCAGCCAACAAGCCGGGAGCACAGATACGCAGTATTTT	CASSQQAGSTDTQYF
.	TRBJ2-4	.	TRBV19	TGTGCCAGTAGTACACCCCCGGGGAGCTGGGCGAGAAACATTCAGTACTTC	CASSTPPGSWARNIQYF
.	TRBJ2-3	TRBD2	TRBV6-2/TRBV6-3	TGTGCCAGCAGTTATTCCGCCTTAGCGGGAGTTGGAGATACGCAGTATTTT	CASSYSALAGVGDTQYF
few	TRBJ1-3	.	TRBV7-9	TGTGCCAGCAGCCAAAACACCATATATTTT	CASSQNTIYF
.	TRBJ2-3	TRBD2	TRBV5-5	TGTGCCAGCAGCCCTGGGACTAGCGGGGGGGTCACAGATACGCAGTATTTT	CASSPGTSGGVTDTQYF
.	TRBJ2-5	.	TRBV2	TGTGCCAGCAGGAGGACTAGGGGGGGAGAGACCCAGTACTTC	CASRRTRGGETQYF
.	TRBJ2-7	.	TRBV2	TGTGCCAGCACAGCAGGTTCCTACGAGCAGTACTTC	CASTAGSYEQYF
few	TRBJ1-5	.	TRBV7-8	TGTGCCAGCAGCTTACAGAGGACAGTCAATCAGCCCCAGCATTTT	CASSLQRTVNQPQHF
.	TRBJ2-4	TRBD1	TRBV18	TGTGCCAGCGTGGCAGGGGGCAACATTCAGTACTTC	CASVAGGNIQYF
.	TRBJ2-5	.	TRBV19	TGTGCCAGTTCCAACCCCGCCCTGAACGGGGAGACCCAGTACTTC	CASSNPALNGETQYF
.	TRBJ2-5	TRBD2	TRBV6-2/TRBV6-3	TGTGCCAGCAGTTACTCGCGGCTAGCGGAACAAGAGACCCAGTACTTC	CASSYSRLAEQETQYF
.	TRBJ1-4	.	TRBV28	TGTGCCAGCAGACTAGCCCTAAATGAAAAACTGTTTTTT	CASRLALNEKLFF
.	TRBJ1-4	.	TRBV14	TGTGCCAGCAGCCCGGGTTCCCGAAGGGAAAAACTGTTTTTT	CASSPGSRREKLFF
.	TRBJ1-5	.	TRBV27	TGTGCCAGCAGGTCTTGGGGGGGGACTTATAGCAATCAGCCCCAGCATTTT	CASRSWGGTYSNQPQHF
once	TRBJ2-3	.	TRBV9	TGTGCCAGCAGCGTAGGTGGGGCCGCAGGCACAGATACGCAGTATTTT	CASSVGGAAGTDTQYF
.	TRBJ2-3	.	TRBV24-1	TGTGCCACCAGTGCCGTCGGGACTCTCACAGATACGCAGTATTTT	CATSAVGTLTDTQYF
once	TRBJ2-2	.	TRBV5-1	TGCGCCAGCAGCCAGGGACTTAACACCGGGGAGCTGTTTTTT	CASSQGLNTGELFF
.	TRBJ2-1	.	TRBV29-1	TGCAGCGCTGGACAGGGACGTGGTTTCGCGGGAGGGCGGGATGAGCAGTTCTTC	CSAGQGRGFAGGRDEQFF
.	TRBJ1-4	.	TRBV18	TGTGCCAGCTCTCAATTCACGGGGAAAAATGAAAAACTGTTTTTT	CASSQFTGKNEKLFF
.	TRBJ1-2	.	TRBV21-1	TGTGCCAGCACTCCGTCCGTAGGCCGGGGCTATGGCTACACCTTC	CASTPSVGRGYGYTF
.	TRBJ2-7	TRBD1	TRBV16	TGTGCCAGCAGCCAACAACCGACAGGGATTAATGGTGAGCAGTACTTC	CASSQQPTGINGEQYF
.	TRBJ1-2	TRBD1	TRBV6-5	TGTGCCAGCAGTTCCGAGGACAGGGGGCTCGATGGCTACACCTTC	CASSSEDRGLDGYTF
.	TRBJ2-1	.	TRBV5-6	TGTGCCAGCAGCTTGGATCAGGGCTCTGCGCGAGGTGAGCAGTTCTTC	CASSLDQGSARGEQFF
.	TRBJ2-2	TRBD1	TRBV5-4	TGTGCCAGCAGCGTGACAGGGGCCGCGAACACCGGGGAGCTGTTTTTT	CASSVTGAANTGELFF
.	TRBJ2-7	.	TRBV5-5	TGTGCCAGCAGCTTGGCTCTCCAGGCTTTATACGAGCAGTACTTC	CASSLALQALYEQYF
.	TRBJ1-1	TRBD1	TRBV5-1	TGCGCCAGCAGACCCCCAGGGACAGGGTCTGGGGCTGAAGCTTTCTTT	CASRPPGTGSGAEAFF
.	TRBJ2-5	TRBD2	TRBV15	TGTGCCACCGGCGGGAGCAAAGAGACCCAGTACTTC	CATGGSKETQYF
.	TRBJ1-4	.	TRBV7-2	TGTGCCAGCAGCTTAGGGATTAAAAACGGGGCCAGGGGTGAAAAACTGTTTTTT	CASSLGIKNGARGEKLFF
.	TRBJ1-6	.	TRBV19	TGTGCCAGTAGTCTAGGCGGGAGCTCCTATAATTCACCCCTCCACTTT	CASSLGGSSYNSPLHF
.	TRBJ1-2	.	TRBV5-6	TGTGCCAGCAGCTTCGAGATCTATGGCTACACCTTC	CASSFEIYGYTF
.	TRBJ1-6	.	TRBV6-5	TGTGCCAGCGGCAGGGTTTCACCCCTCCACTTT	CASGRVSPLHF
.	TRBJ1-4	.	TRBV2	TGTGCCAGCAGACTAGGGGACTTCAGATTAAATGAAAAACTGTTTTTT	CASRLGDFRLNEKLFF
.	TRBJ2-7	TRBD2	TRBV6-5	TGTGCCAGCAGTATAGCGGGAGCCCTTAACTACGAGCAGTACTTC	CASSIAGALNYEQYF
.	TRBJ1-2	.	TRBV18	TGTGCCAGCTCACCACTTACACAGAACTATGGCTACACCTTC	CASSPLTQNYGYTF
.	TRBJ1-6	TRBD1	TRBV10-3	TGTGCCATCAGTGAGAGGGGACAGGGGGAAACTACCCTCCACTTT	CAISERGQGETTLHF
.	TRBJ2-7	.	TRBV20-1	TGCAGTGCTAGTAGTCAGGGCTGGTACGAGCAGTACTTC	CSASSQGWYEQYF
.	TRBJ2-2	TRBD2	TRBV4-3	TGCGCCAGCAGCCAAGGGGGCAGGGGACGAACTAGCGGGAGGCACACCGGGGAGCTGTTTTTT	CASSQGGRGRTSGRHTGELFF
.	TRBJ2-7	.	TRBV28	TGTGCCAGCAGCCTAGGGGGGGGCCGTAATTTCAAGCAGTACTTC	CASSLGGGRNFKQYF
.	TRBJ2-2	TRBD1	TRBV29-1	TGCAGCGTTGCACAGGGGGCGGCCACCGGGGAGCTGTTTTTT	CSVAQGAATGELFF
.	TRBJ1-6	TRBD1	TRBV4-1	TGCGCCAGCAGCCAAGTAGGGGGCAATTCACCCCTCCACTTT	CASSQVGGNSPLHF
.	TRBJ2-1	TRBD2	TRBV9	TGTGCCAGCAGCCCGCGGACTAGAAGCAACAATGAGCAGTTCTTC	CASSPRTRSNNEQFF
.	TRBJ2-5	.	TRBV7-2	TGTGCCAGCAGCTTATTTAGTATATTAGCGACGGGGACCCAGTACTTC	CASSLFSILATGTQYF
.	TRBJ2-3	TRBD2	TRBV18	TGTGCCAGCTCACAAGGCATGAGCGGGATGGGCACAGATACGCAGTATTTT	CASSQGMSGMGTDTQYF
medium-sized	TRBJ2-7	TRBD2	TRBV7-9	TGTGCCAGCAGCTTAAAGTCTAGCGGTTATTACGAGCAGTACTTC	CASSLKSSGYYEQYF
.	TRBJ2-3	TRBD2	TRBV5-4	TGTGCCAGCAGCTTGGAGGGGCTAGCGGGTACAGATACGCAGTATTTT	CASSLEGLAGTDTQYF
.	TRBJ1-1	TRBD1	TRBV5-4	TGTGCCAGCAGCACGGGACAGGTCCAGAACACTGAAGCTTTCTTT	CASSTGQVQNTEAFF
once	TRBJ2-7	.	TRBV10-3	TGTGCCATCAGTGAGGGGACACCCGAGCAGTACTTC	CAISEGTPEQYF
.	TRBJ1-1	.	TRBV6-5	TGTGCCAGCACCCGGACACCCAACACTGAAGCTTTCTTT	CASTRTPNTEAFF
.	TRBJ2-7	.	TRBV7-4	TGTGCCAGCACTCCCAGGGGCGAGCAGTACTTC	CASTPRGEQYF
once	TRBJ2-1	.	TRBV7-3	TGTGCCAGCAGCCCCCGGGGAGGTGAGCAGTTCTTC	CASSPRGGEQFF
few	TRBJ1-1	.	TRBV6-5	TGTGCCAGCAGTCCCGCCGGGGCTGAAGCTTTCTTT	CASSPAGAEAFF
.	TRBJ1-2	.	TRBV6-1	TGTGCCAGCAGTGACCGGGACACCACAGGCTATGGCTACACCTTC	CASSDRDTTGYGYTF
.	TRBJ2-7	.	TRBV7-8	TGTGCCAGCACCCCGGGGTTAATGATCTACGAGCAGTACTTC	CASTPGLMIYEQYF